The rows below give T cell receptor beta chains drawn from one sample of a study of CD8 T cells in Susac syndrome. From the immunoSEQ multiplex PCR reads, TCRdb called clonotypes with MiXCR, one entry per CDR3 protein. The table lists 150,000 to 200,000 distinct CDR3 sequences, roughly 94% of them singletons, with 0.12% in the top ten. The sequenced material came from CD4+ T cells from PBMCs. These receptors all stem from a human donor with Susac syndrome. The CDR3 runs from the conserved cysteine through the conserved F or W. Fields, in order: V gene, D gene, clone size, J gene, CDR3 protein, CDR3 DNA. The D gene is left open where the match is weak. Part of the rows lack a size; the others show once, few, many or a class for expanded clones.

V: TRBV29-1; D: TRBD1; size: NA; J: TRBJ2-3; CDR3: CSVARTGVDTQYF; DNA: TGCAGCGTTGCCCGGACAGGGGTCGATACGCAGTATTTT
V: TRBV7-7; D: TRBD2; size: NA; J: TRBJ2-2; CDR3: CASSPLAGNTGELFF; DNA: TGTGCCAGCTCACCACTAGCGGGGAACACCGGGGAGCTGTTTTTT
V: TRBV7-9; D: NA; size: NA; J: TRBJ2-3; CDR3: CASSLARGTQYF; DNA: TGTGCCAGCAGCTTAGCGAGAGGTACGCAGTATTTT
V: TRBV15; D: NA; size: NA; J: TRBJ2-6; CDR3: CATSLRTSGANVLTF; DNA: TGTGCCACCAGCCTCCGAACCTCTGGGGCCAACGTCCTGACTTTC
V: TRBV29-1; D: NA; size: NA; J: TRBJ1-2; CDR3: CSVEKGTANYGYTF; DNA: TGCAGCGTTGAGAAGGGCACGGCTAACTATGGCTACACCTTC
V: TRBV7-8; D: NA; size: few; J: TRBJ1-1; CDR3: CASSLGRNTEAFF; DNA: TGTGCCAGCAGCTTAGGACGGAACACTGAAGCTTTCTTT
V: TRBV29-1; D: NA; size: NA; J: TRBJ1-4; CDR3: CSASRTENEKLFF; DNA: TGCAGCGCCTCAAGGACTGAGAATGAAAAACTGTTTTTT
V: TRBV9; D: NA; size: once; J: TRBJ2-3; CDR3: CASSVELSRPDTQYF; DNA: TGTGCCAGCAGCGTAGAACTCTCAAGGCCAGATACGCAGTATTTT
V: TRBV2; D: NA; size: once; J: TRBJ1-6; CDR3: CASGTDEGPLHF; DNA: TGTGCCAGCGGGACCGATGAAGGACCCCTCCACTTT
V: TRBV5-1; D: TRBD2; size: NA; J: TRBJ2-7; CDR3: CASSGSGGRSYEQYF; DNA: TGCGCCAGCAGCGGTAGCGGGGGACGCTCCTACGAGCAGTACTTC
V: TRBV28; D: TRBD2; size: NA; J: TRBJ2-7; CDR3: CASSLGLAGGSYEQYF; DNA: TGTGCCAGCAGTTTAGGGCTAGCGGGGGGGTCCTACGAGCAGTACTTC
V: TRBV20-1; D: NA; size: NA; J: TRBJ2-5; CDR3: CSASGETQYF; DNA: TGCAGTGCTAGCGGGGAGACCCAGTACTTC
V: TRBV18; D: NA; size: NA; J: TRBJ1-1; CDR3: CASSPEQGSEAFF; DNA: TGTGCCAGCTCTCCCGAACAGGGATCTGAAGCTTTCTTT
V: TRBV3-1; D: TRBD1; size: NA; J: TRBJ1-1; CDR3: CASSHGDRVGTEAFF; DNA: TGTGCCAGCAGCCACGGTGACAGGGTGGGCACTGAAGCTTTCTTT
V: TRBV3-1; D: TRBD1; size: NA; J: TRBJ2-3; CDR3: CASSRLNRGGTDTQYF; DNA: TGTGCCAGCAGCCGGCTAAACAGGGGCGGCACAGATACGCAGTATTTT
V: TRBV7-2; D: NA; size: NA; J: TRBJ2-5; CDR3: CASSFGGTSQETQYF; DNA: TGTGCCAGCAGCTTCGGGGGCACCTCCCAAGAGACCCAGTACTTC
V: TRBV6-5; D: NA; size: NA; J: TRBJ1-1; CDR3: CASSRRVATEAFF; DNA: TGTGCCAGCAGTCGGAGGGTTGCCACTGAAGCTTTCTTT
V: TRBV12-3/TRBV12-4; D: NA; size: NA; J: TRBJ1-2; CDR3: CASSASIYGYTF; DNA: TGTGCCAGCAGTGCATCGATCTATGGCTACACCTTC
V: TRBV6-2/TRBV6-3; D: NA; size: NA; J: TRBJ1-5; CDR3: CASSPRAGNQPQHF; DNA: TGTGCCAGCAGCCCCAGGGCTGGGAATCAGCCCCAGCATTTT
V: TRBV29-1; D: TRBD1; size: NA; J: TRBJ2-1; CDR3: CSVRRDRAYNEQFF; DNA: TGCAGCGTGAGGAGGGACAGGGCCTACAATGAGCAGTTCTTC